Each of the 22 T cell receptor beta chains below was sequenced from the same sample in a study of beta chain features in type 1 diabetes (dated by TCRdb to the late 2010s). The receptor library was made with the immunoSEQ multiplex PCR assay. All of the isolated RNA was reverse transcribed with the High Capacity cDNA Reverse Transcription Kit, so expressed TCRB transcripts were sequenced. TCRdb provides this immuneACCESS table in a form limited to in-frame rearrangements. Some clones are lacking; in checked studies, under half of them reflect an unresolved V gene, and why the rest are absent is not known. The sample records about 930,000 clones, roughly a sixth of which are singletons. 0.02% to 0.03% of the sample is taken by the ten largest. The sequencing sample was made of naive CD4+ T cells from blood. The cell subset or site label corresponds to: true naive CD4+ T cells. These receptors originate from a woman between 18 and 29 years old in good health.

This clone came up a few times. J is TRBJ2-7 and V is TRBV28; D is unclear. Trimming pared 6 bases from V and 3 bases from J, leaving 6 bases between. Germline V gene lookup returns CDR1 MDHEN and CDR2 SYDVKM. This CDR3 is 11 amino acids long. The CDR3 reads CASRINYEQYF. In DNA form, the CDR3 reads TGTGCCAGCAGAATCAACTACGAGCAGTACTTC. The full variable domain, completed using reference TRBV28 and TRBJ2-7, is DVKVTQSSRYLVKRTGEKVFLECVQDMDHENMFWYRQDPGLGLRLIYFSYDVKMKEKGDIPEGYSVSREKKERFSLILESASTNQTSMYLCASRINYEQYFGPGTRLTVT.

Concerning this clone itself: This CDR3 is also generated by other DNA sequences in the sample. V is TRBV9 and J is TRBJ2-1, with TRBD2 as a possible D gene (5 bases). V lost 0 bases and J lost 7, with 5 bases in between. This CDR3 has 12 residues. CDR1 and CDR2 (germline): SGDLS, YYNGEE. CDR3 region: CASSVAGNEQFF. CDR3 sequence (DNA): TGTGCCAGCAGCGTAGCGGGGAATGAGCAGTTCTTC.

In its sample, this clone was seen a few times. The V and J genes are TRBV4-1 and TRBJ2-5; 8 bases are shared with TRBD1. Looked up from germline, CDR1 is MGHRA and CDR2 is YSYEKL. Trimming cost V 3 bases and J 2 bases; bases outside gene matches: 5. The CDR3 sequence is 15 residues long. As DNA, the CDR3 is TGCGCCAGCAGCCAGTTACAGGGGGGACAAGAGACCCAGTACTTC. It yields the protein CASSQLQGGQETQYF.

This clone appeared a few times. The V gene is TRBV28, the J gene TRBJ1-1; D gene unclear. This CDR3 is 13 amino acids long. From germline, CDR1 is MDHEN and CDR2 SYDVKM. Trimming removed 5 bases at V and 5 bases at J, with 12 bases between. The CDR3 DNA sequence: TGTGCCAGCAGTGGGATTGGTTGGACTGAAGCTTTCTTT. It encodes CASSGIGWTEAFF.

The chain employs TRBV7-9 and TRBJ2-5, with TRBD2 matching over 10 bases. Germline CDR1 and CDR2: SEHNR and FQNEAQ (reference sequence). This CDR3 has 17 residues. Trimming cost V 4 bases and J 5 bases; bases outside gene matches: 13. As DNA, the CDR3 is TGTGCCAGCAGCTACAGGGCTAGCGGGAGAGTAAGGGAGACCCAGTACTTC. This codes for CASSYRASGRVRETQYF.

This clone was observed a handful of times. Other DNA sequences in this sample translate to the same CDR3. The chain is built from TRBV28 and TRBJ2-6; unclear D gene. The CDR3 is 15 residues long. V lost 3 bases and J 0 bases, leaving 6 bases between the germline ends. In germline, CDR1 is MDHEN, CDR2 SYDVKM. The CDR3 DNA reads TGTGCCAGCAGTTTTGGTGGCTCTGGGGCCAACGTCCTGACTTTC. Translating it yields CASSFGGSGANVLTF.

This clone was recorded a few times. The chain recombines TRBV5-1 with TRBJ1-5, with D perhaps TRBD1 (5 bases). From germline, CDR1 is SGHRS and CDR2 YFSETQ. CDR3 length: 15 residues. The V end lost 2 bases, the J end lost 6 bases, and 15 bases lay between the germline ends. The CDR3 sequence: CASSFGRDLSQPQHF. The CDR3 DNA is TGCGCCAGCAGCTTTGGGCGGGACCTTAGTCAGCCCCAGCATTTT.

J is TRBJ2-2 and V is TRBV5-1; a weak D match, TRBD2 (6 bases). V was clipped by 3 bases and J by 7 bases, with 19 bases between them. This CDR3 region has 16 residues. Looked up from germline, CDR1 is SGHRS and CDR2 is YFSETQ. CDR3 nucleotide sequence: TGCGCCAGCAGCTCTAGCCGACTAGTAAATAGCGGGGAGCTGTTTTTT. This gives the protein CASSSSRLVNSGELFF.

The chain employs TRBV11-2 and TRBJ2-5, with 9 bases identical to TRBD2. This CDR3 spans 15 amino acids. The V and J ends lost 4 bases and 3 bases, in that order; junction bases with no gene match: 6. Germline values: CDR1 SGHAT, CDR2 FQNNGV. CDR3 region: CASSSGLAGKETQYF. CDR3 nucleotide sequence: TGTGCCAGCAGCTCCGGCCTAGCGGGAAAAGAGACCCAGTACTTC.

This clone has only a few counts. J is TRBJ1-2 and V is TRBV28; 8 nucleotides match TRBD1. Losses at the gene ends were 4 bases for V and 4 bases for J; bases not matched to a gene: 8. Germline V gene data show CDR1 as MDHEN and CDR2 as SYDVKM. The CDR3 has 15 amino acids. The CDR3 DNA reads TGTGCCAGCAGTTGGGGGGACAGGATTGCCTATGGCTACACCTTC. Translation gives CASSWGDRIAYGYTF.

This clone was seen repeatedly, ten times or more. The chain couples TRBV14 to TRBJ2-1, with D possibly matching TRBD1 (6 bases). The ends were cut back, 5 bases at V and 7 bases at J, with 15 bases in the middle. Germline V CDR1 and CDR2: SGHDN, FVKESK. CDR3 length: 14 residues. The CDR3 DNA reads as TGTGCCAGCAGCGGTCAGGGGTTTCGGAATGAGCAGTTCTTC. This gives the protein CASSGQGFRNEQFF. The full variable domain, with the rest looked up from reference TRBV14 and TRBJ2-1, is EAGVTQFPSHSVIEKGQTVTLRCDPISGHDNLYWYRRVMGKEIKFLLHFVKESKQDESGMPNNRFLAERTGGTYSTLKVQPAELEDSGVYFCASSGQGFRNEQFFGPGTRLTVL.

The CDR3 bases are TGCGCCAGCAGCCGAGCCGACTCTGGAAACACCATATATTTT. Its protein is CASSRADSGNTIYF. This chain uses TRBV5-1 with TRBJ1-3; D unclear. Germline V gene data show CDR1 as SGHRS and CDR2 as YFSETQ. V lost 4 bases to trimming and J lost 0 bases, with 8 bases between them. The CDR3 runs to 14 residues.

V gene TRBV7-9 combines with J gene TRBJ1-2, with 8 bases matching TRBD1. The CDR3 consists of 14 residues. The germline V gene has CDR1 SEHNR and CDR2 FQNEAQ (reference sequence). The J segment lost 7 bases and the V segment lost 2 bases, leaving 6 bases of the junction unmatched. CDR3 protein: CASSLSGGKTGYTF. The CDR3 DNA is TGTGCCAGCAGCTTATCAGGGGGCAAGACTGGCTACACCTTC.

The V call is TRBV19, the J call TRBJ1-2, with D unclear. V shed 3 bases and J shed 0 bases, with 5 bases lying between them. Germline loops: CDR1 LNHDA, CDR2 SQIVND (reference sequence). The CDR3 has 13 residues. The CDR3 loop reads CASSIQTNYGYTF. In DNA, the CDR3 is TGTGCCAGTAGTATTCAGACTAACTATGGCTACACCTTC.

The chain joins TRBV7-2 to TRBJ1-4, with D unresolved. Trimming stripped 1 base from V and 10 bases from J, with 16 bases between. This CDR3 is built from 15 residues. Germline values: CDR1 SGHTA, CDR2 FQGNSA. The CDR3 protein is CASSLDRPGPRKLFF. As DNA, the CDR3 is TGTGCCAGCAGCTTAGATCGGCCAGGACCTCGAAAACTGTTTTTT.

This clone occurred a few times. This rearrangement joins TRBV15 to TRBJ2-3; D gene uncertain. Per the germline V gene, CDR1 is LNHNV and CDR2 is YYDKDF (reference sequence). This CDR3 region has 15 residues. V was cut by 4 bases and J by 1 base, with 12 bases left in between. The CDR3: CATSTQRAGTDTQYF. The CDR3 nucleotides read TGTGCCACCAGCACCCAAAGGGCAGGCACAGATACGCAGTATTTT.

The sample holds a few counts of this clone. This CDR3 is CSGGTAGELFF. In DNA, the CDR3 is TGCAGCGGCGGGACAGCCGGGGAGCTGTTTTTT. V usage is TRBV29-1 and J usage is TRBJ2-2; possible D gene TRBD1, 7 bases. CDR1 and CDR2 (germline): SQVTM, ANQGSEA. Trimming cost V 7 bases and J 6 bases, with 9 bases left between them. CDR3 size: 11 residues.

Comment on this clone: A far larger clone is only one base removed, so a read error is likely. Distinct nucleotide sequences in the sample also encode this CDR3. This chain joins TRBV7-8 and TRBJ2-3; D gene unclear. V lost 0 bases and J lost 5, with 0 bases in between. Germline V gene data show CDR1 as SGHVS and CDR2 as FQNEAQ. The CDR3 contains 11 residues. CDR3 sequence reads: CASSLADTQYF. CDR3 sequence (DNA): TGTGCCAGCAGCTTAGCAGATACGCAGTATTTT.

This clone has only a few counts. The chain carries TRBV11-1 and TRBJ2-3; 14 nucleotides agree with TRBD2. V was pared by 9 bases and J by 4 bases, with 3 bases of the junction left unmatched. The CDR3 is made up of 14 amino acids. CDR1 and CDR2 from the germline V gene are SGHAT and FQDESV (reference sequence). CDR3 loop: CASGTSGSSDTQYF. The DNA of the CDR3 is TGTGCCAGTGGGACTAGCGGGAGCTCAGATACGCAGTATTTT.

This chain connects TRBV15 to TRBJ1-3, with 7 bases lining up with TRBD1. With V trimmed by 2 bases and J by 0 bases, 4 bases remained unmatched. Looked up from germline, CDR1 is LNHNV and CDR2 is YYDKDF (reference sequence). The CDR3 has 16 residues. The CDR3 nucleotides are TGTGCCACCAGCAGATGGGACAGCGCCTCTGGAAACACCATATATTTT. Its protein product is CATSRWDSASGNTIYF.

The CDR3 DNA reads TGTGCCAGCAGTTTGGAAGCAGTTAGTACTGAAGCTTTCTTT. This sequence encodes CASSLEAVSTEAFF. The gene calls are TRBV28 and TRBJ1-1; D not resolved. V lost 3 bases to trimming and J lost 5 bases, with 13 bases between them. Germline V gives CDR1 MDHEN, CDR2 SYDVKM. This CDR3 spans 14 amino acids.

The rearrangement joins TRBV23-1 to TRBJ2-5, with 7 bases aligning to TRBD1. The J call may be mistaken, given a closer DNA end match to TRBJ2-7. TRBV23-1 is filed as an ORF, its function uncertain. The CDR3 spans 17 residues. CDR3 in amino acids: CASSQLARDSRSYEQYF. The CDR3 nucleotides read TGCGCCAGCAGTCAATTGGCGAGGGACAGTAGATCCTACGAGCAGTACTTC.